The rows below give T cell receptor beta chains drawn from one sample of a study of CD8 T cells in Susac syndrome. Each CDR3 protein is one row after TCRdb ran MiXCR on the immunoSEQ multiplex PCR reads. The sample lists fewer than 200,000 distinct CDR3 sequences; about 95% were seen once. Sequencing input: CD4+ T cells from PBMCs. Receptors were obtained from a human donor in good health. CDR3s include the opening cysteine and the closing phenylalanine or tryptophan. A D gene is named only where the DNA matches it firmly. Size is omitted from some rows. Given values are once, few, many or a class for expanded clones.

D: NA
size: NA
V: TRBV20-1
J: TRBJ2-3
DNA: TGCAGTGCTAGTTCATCTCCACAACGCACAGATACGCAGTATTTT
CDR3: CSASSSPQRTDTQYF

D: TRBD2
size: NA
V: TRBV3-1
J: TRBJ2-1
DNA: TGTGCCAGCAGCCATGCGACTAGCCCCAATGAGCAGTTCTTC
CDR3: CASSHATSPNEQFF

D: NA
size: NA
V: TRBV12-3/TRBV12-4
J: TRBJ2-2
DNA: TGTGCCAGCAGGTGGACTGGCACCGGGGAGCTGTTTTTT
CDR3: CASRWTGTGELFF

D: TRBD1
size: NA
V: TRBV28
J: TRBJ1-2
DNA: TGTGCCAGCAGTTCCTCAGGGGGCGCGACTCACGGCTACACCTTC
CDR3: CASSSSGGATHGYTF

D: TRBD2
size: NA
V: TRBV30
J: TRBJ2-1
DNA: TGTGCCTGGAGTCATGGACTAGCGGGAGGATTGCTGCAGTTCTTC
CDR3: CAWSHGLAGGLLQFF

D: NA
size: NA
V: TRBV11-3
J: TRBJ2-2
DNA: TGTGCCAGCAGCTTAGTGATGGGGGAGCTGTTTTTT
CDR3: CASSLVMGELFF

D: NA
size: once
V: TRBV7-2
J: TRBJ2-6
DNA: TGTGCCAGCAGCTTAAAGGGACCGGGGAGCTCTGGGGCCAACGTCCTGACTTTC
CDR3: CASSLKGPGSSGANVLTF

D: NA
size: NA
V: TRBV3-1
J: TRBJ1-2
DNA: TGTGCCAGCAGCCCAAGTGCGGTCGGCTACACCTTC
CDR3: CASSPSAVGYTF

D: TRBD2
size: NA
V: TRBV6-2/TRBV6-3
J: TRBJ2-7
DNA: TGTGCCAGCAGTTTAGGCGGGAGCGGCGAGCAGTACTTC
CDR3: CASSLGGSGEQYF

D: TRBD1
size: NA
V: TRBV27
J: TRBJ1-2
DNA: TGTGCCAGCAGCGACAGGGAGGGAGTGAGGGGCTACACCTTC
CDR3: CASSDREGVRGYTF

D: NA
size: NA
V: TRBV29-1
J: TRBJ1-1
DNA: TGCAGCGTCAGGACACCGAAGAACACTGAAGCTTTCTTT
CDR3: CSVRTPKNTEAFF

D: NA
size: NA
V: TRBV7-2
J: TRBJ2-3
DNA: TGTGCCAGCAGCTTTGGCCTGATAAGCACAGATACGCAGTATTTT
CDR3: CASSFGLISTDTQYF

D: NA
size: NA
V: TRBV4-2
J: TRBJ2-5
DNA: TGTGCCAGCAGCCAAGTTACCGAAGCGGAGACCCAGTACTTC
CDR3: CASSQVTEAETQYF

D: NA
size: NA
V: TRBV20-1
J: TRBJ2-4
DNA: TGCAGTGCTAGAGATCGAGCAGCTGGCAAAAACATTCAGTACTTC
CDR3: CSARDRAAGKNIQYF

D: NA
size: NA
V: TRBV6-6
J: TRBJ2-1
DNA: TGTGCCAGCAGCTCCCGCCTCAATGAGCAGTTCTTC
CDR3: CASSSRLNEQFF

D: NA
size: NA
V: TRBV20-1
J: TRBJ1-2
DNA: TGCAGTGCTTATCTCCCCTTCGCTAGCACTAACTATGGCTACACCTTC
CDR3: CSAYLPFASTNYGYTF

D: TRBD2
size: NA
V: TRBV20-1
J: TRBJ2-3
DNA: TGCAGTGCTAGAACCACTAGCGTTAGCACAGATACGCAGTATTTT
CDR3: CSARTTSVSTDTQYF

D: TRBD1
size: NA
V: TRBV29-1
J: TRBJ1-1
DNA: TGCAGCGTCAAGAAACAGGGGGGCGTTAGCACTGAAGCTTTCTTT
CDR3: CSVKKQGGVSTEAFF